The clone carrying this TCR beta chain has just a few counts. No antigen is known for it. This entry comes from a study of T cells after yellow fever vaccination. About the study: Fractions low in cell number were prepared with SMART-Seq v4 Ultra Low Input. Study-wide results and caveats: By day 5 rather than day 15, the secondary response had peaked, though it was weaker.

The CDR3 totals 17 residues. The V gene's germline CDR1 is LNHNV and CDR2 YYDKDF (reference sequence). Deletions cut 0 bases from V and 4 bases from J, with 18 bases between. It was through 5'RACE template switching that TCR cDNA was made, with a universal primer site and UMIs added. TCRdb analysed the 5' RACE reads with MiXCR anew, one entry per CDR3 protein. In the table there are under 400,000 distinct CDR3 sequences, approximately 10% of which are singletons. The sequence derives from a man in his late teens or twenties who received the YFV17D yellow fever vaccine. The rearrangement links TRBV15 to TRBJ2-5, with D maybe TRBD2 (5 bases). Specimen: PBMCs, collected on the day of the first yellow fever vaccination. CDR3 protein: CATSRDKSAAEAETQYF. In nucleotides, the CDR3 is TGTGCCACCAGCAGAGATAAAAGCGCGGCGGAGGCAGAGACCCAGTACTTC.